This T cell receptor beta chain was found in a study of radiation and T cells in renal cell carcinoma. Whole-study findings and limits: No pretreatment tumor biopsies were available for baseline clonotypes.

This clone is a singleton in its sample. Its cognate antigen is unknown. Clones were sequenced by immunoSEQ multiplex PCR, and TCRdb holds only the in-frame ones, with some missing. Of approximately 61,000 clones in the sample, about 80% were seen once. Between the trimmed V and J ends, which lost 10 bases and 4 bases, there was a span of 22 bases. In germline, CDR1 is WSHSY, CDR2 SAAADI. This CDR3 is built from 15 residues. Time point meaning: blood 2 weeks post-SBRT. Documented treatment: 15 Gy SBRT to primary tumor, nephrectomy 4 weeks later. After SBRT, blood was collected at 2 and 4 weeks, plus baseline. Clear cell pathology was present in this patient's renal cell carcinoma.

The sample in question was blood, obtained from a patient whose treatment included radiotherapy and nephrectomy. This receptor was obtained from a man in his sixties with renal cell carcinoma. V usage is TRBV10-2 and J usage is TRBJ1-1, with a possible D match to TRBD1 (5 bases). CDR3 region: CATLLWTPEGTEAFF. The CDR3 DNA follows: TGCGCCACCTTGTTATGGACACCAGAAGGCACTGAAGCTTTCTTT.